Below, 30 T cell receptor beta chains from the same sample are listed, as sequenced in a study of blood T cell repertoires in COVID-19. Measured with immunoSEQ multiplex PCR; TCRdb has only the in-frame clones, and not every one. The table includes about 200,000 clones, approximately 91% detected once. The source material was peripheral blood. The source of these receptors is a man aged 50 to 60 with COVID-19, enrolled during active disease.

The CDR3 nucleotides read TGTGCCAGCAGCCACGGACTAGCGGGAGACTACGAGCAGTACTTC. This encodes CASSHGLAGDYEQYF. The V and J genes are TRBV6-6 and TRBJ2-7; 13 bases fit TRBD2. V lost 6 bases to trimming and J lost 3 bases; unmatched junction nucleotides: 5. CDR3 length: 15 amino acids. The germline gives CDR1 MNHNY, CDR2 SVGAGI (reference sequence).

This chain links TRBV5-6 with TRBJ1-6; D is unclear. Germline V lookup: CDR1 SGHDT, CDR2 YYEEEE. This CDR3 is built from 16 residues. The V and J ends lost 1 base and 6 bases respectively, with 14 bases between them. Written as DNA, the CDR3 is TGTGCCAGCAGCTTGTTCGTGGCGGAAACTAATTCACCCCTCCACTTT. Its protein is CASSLFVAETNSPLHF.

This clone has a handful of counts. J is TRBJ1-2 and V is TRBV18; no reliable D call. The germline CDR1 and CDR2 sequences are KGHSH and LQKENI. The CDR3 totals 14 residues. The germline V and J ends were trimmed by 4 bases and 6 bases, with 15 bases remaining between them. The CDR3: CASSRTPQSDGYTF. Here the CDR3 DNA reads TGTGCCAGCTCACGGACTCCGCAGTCAGATGGCTACACCTTC.

The J gene is TRBJ2-7, the V gene TRBV11-2; D might be TRBD2 (5 bases). The CDR3 sequence is 12 residues long. V was cut by 1 base and J by 9 bases, with 10 bases left in between. The germline CDR1 and CDR2 sequences are SGHAT and FQNNGV. The CDR3 DNA is TGTGCCAGCAGCTTAGTTGCCGAGGGGCAGTACTTC. Translating gives CASSLVAEGQYF.

The chain couples TRBV6-2 or TRBV6-3 to TRBJ1-2; possibly TRBD1 for D (6 bases). Germline values: CDR1 MNHEY, CDR2 SVGEGT. Trimming shortened V by 0 bases and J by 1 base, and 6 bases separated the two germline ends. This CDR3 has 14 residues. The CDR3 here is CASSYSGHNYGYTF. The CDR3 region has the DNA TGTGCCAGCAGTTACTCGGGACATAACTATGGCTACACCTTC.

The chain uses TRBV4-1 and TRBJ2-7; 9 bases are shared with TRBD2. Per the germline V gene, CDR1 is MGHRA and CDR2 is YSYEKL. Trimming cost V 1 base and J 2 bases; bases outside gene matches: 0. The CDR3 consists of 14 residues. The CDR3 here is CASSQVAGAYEQYF. The CDR3 coding sequence is TGCGCCAGCAGCCAAGTAGCGGGAGCCTACGAGCAGTACTTC.

The CDR3 here is CASSGAGGGNTGELFF. DNA of the CDR3: TGTGCCAGCAGTGGAGCGGGAGGGGGGAACACCGGGGAGCTGTTTTTT. This rearrangement joins TRBV2 to TRBJ2-2, with TRBD2 identical over 10 bases. Unmatched junction bases numbered 3, after V lost 4 bases and J lost 1 base. The CDR3 runs 16 residues. Germline CDR1 and CDR2: SNHLY and FYNNEI. Looking up the rest from reference TRBV2 and TRBJ2-2 gives the full variable domain: EPEVTQTPSHQVTQMGQEVILRCVPISNHLYFYWYRQILGQKVEFLVSFYNNEISEKSEIFDDQFSVERPDGSNFTLKIRSTKLEDSAMYFCASSGAGGGNTGELFFGEGSRLTVL.

CDR3 nucleotide sequence: TGTGCCAGCAGCTTAACAGTAGGAGAGCAGTACTTC. Protein sequence: CASSLTVGEQYF. The chain links TRBV7-2 to TRBJ2-7; D is unclear. Trimming stripped 2 bases from V and 7 bases from J, with 9 bases between. CDR1 SGHTA and CDR2 FQGNSA come from the germline V gene. The length of the CDR3 is 12 residues.

The CDR3 protein is CASSDAGGRTDTQYF. For the CDR3, the DNA is TGCGCCAGCAGTGATGCGGGAGGGCGCACAGATACGCAGTATTTT. The V gene is TRBV10-1, the J gene TRBJ2-3; 9 positions agree with TRBD2. In germline, CDR1 is WNHNN, CDR2 SYGVQD (reference sequence). The V segment lost 3 bases and the J segment 1 base; nucleotides outside the gene matches: 2. The CDR3 has 15 amino acids.

The chain uses TRBV10-1 and TRBJ2-1, with D perhaps matching TRBD1 (6 bases). Germline CDR1 and CDR2: WNHNN and SYGVQD (reference sequence). V gave up 3 bases and J gave up 0 bases, with 15 bases separating them. This CDR3 is 17 amino acids long. The CDR3 DNA follows: TGCGCCAGCAGTGACTCTACAGGGCCTAGCTCCTACAATGAGCAGTTCTTC. Its translation is CASSDSTGPSSYNEQFF.

The rearrangement uses TRBV7-8 and TRBJ1-5, with 7 positions matching TRBD1. With V trimmed by 5 bases and J by 4 bases, 5 bases remained unmatched. From germline, CDR1 is SGHVS and CDR2 FQNEAQ. The CDR3 has 14 residues. The CDR3 spells CASSPGTENQPQHF. In nucleotides, the CDR3 is TGTGCCAGCAGCCCCGGGACAGAGAATCAGCCCCAGCATTTT.

This clone was found many times. The chain carries TRBV19 and TRBJ1-5; tentative D call: TRBD1 (6 bases). The CDR3 spans 18 residues. The V end lost 3 bases, the J end lost 4 bases, and 22 bases lay between the germline ends. CDR1 and CDR2 (germline): LNHDA, SQIVND (reference sequence). CDR3 bases: TGTGCCAGTAGTATTTTTGGGGGGGGTTTACAGGGTAATCAGCCCCAGCATTTT. This sequence encodes CASSIFGGGLQGNQPQHF.

The V and J genes are TRBV5-4 and TRBJ1-5, with TRBD1 identical over 8 bases. The J segment lost 4 bases and the V segment lost 0 bases, leaving 6 bases of the junction unmatched. The germline V gene encodes CDR1 SGHNT and CDR2 YYREEE (reference sequence). The CDR3 has 16 residues. The CDR3, as DNA: TGTGCCAGCAGCTTGGGCGGACAGGGACCTAATCAGCCCCAGCATTTT. Its protein product is CASSLGGQGPNQPQHF.

The CDR3 loop is CASSLLAGRLLETQYF. CDR3 sequence (DNA): TGTGCCAGCAGTTTACTAGCGGGTAGGCTTTTGGAGACCCAGTACTTC. The chain links TRBV27 to TRBJ2-5; 8 bases are a match to TRBD2. Germline V gene lookup returns CDR1 MNHEY and CDR2 SMNVEV (reference sequence). The V gene end was trimmed by 2 bases and the J gene end by 5 bases; junction bases not matched to a gene: 10. The CDR3 length is 16 residues.

The rearrangement uses TRBV27 and TRBJ2-5, with D possibly being TRBD1 (6 bases). CDR3 size: 14 residues. Germline V gene sequence: CDR1 MNHEY, CDR2 SMNVEV (reference sequence). Trimming cost V 8 bases and J 6 bases, with 19 bases left between them. The CDR3 sequence: CASSEVSGVQTQYF. The CDR3 region has the DNA TGTGCCAGCTCCGAAGTTTCAGGGGTGCAGACCCAGTACTTC.

This sequence joins TRBV9 and TRBJ2-3, with 10 positions matching TRBD2. V lost 0 bases and J lost 5; bases outside the gene matches: 9. The germline gives CDR1 SGDLS, CDR2 YYNGEE. The CDR3 has 17 amino acids. This chain's CDR3 is CASSVGISGRIGDTQYF. The CDR3 DNA follows: TGTGCCAGCAGCGTAGGAATTAGCGGGAGGATCGGAGATACGCAGTATTTT.

The J gene is TRBJ2-4, the V gene TRBV4-1; D gene ambiguous. Germline CDR1 reads MGHRA; CDR2 reads YSYEKL. The CDR3 is 17 residues long. The ends were cut back, 0 bases at V and 5 bases at J, with 17 bases in the middle. The CDR3 DNA follows: TGCGCCAGCAGCCAAGATCGCGGCCTCTGGGTGGAAAACATTCAGTACTTC. Amino acids: CASSQDRGLWVENIQYF.

J is TRBJ2-3 and V is TRBV7-8, with TRBD1 matching 12 bases. Germline V lookup: CDR1 SGHVS, CDR2 FQNEAQ. The CDR3 spans 18 residues. Germline trimming cut 3 bases from V and 4 bases from J; bases unmatched to any gene: 11. This CDR3 is CASSFDPWGQGASDTQYF. Here the CDR3 DNA reads TGTGCCAGCAGCTTCGATCCCTGGGGACAGGGGGCCTCAGATACGCAGTATTTT.

V gene TRBV19 combines with J gene TRBJ1-2; a weak D match, TRBD1 (6 bases). Trimming took off 5 bases at V and 0 bases at J, with 10 bases between the two ends. The CDR3 is 14 residues long. Germline-derived CDR1 and CDR2 are LNHDA and SQIVND (reference sequence). The CDR3 coding sequence is TGTGCCAGTAGTTCCCGGACAGCTAACTATGGCTACACCTTC. Amino acid sequence: CASSSRTANYGYTF.

CDR3 protein: CASSLGGRVGSIQYF. The DNA for the CDR3 is TGTGCCAGCAGCTTGGGGGGTAGGGTGGGGAGCATTCAGTACTTC. The genes are TRBV5-4 and TRBJ2-4, with a tentative D call TRBD2 (5 bases). The CDR3 covers 15 residues. V was cut by 0 bases and J by 9 bases, with 16 bases left in between. Per germline, CDR1 SGHNT and CDR2 YYREEE (reference sequence).

The rearrangement uses TRBV27 and TRBJ1-5; 9 bases align to TRBD1. This CDR3 contains 13 residues. Looked up from germline, CDR1 is MNHEY and CDR2 is SMNVEV (reference sequence). The trim removed 6 bases at V and 14 bases at J, leaving 11 bases unmatched. CDR3: CASRQGARHVEHF. As DNA, the CDR3 is TGTGCCAGCAGACAGGGGGCCCGGCATGTAGAGCATTTT.

CDR3: CASSTTGQVNTEAFF. The CDR3 DNA is TGCGCCAGCAGCACCACGGGACAGGTAAACACTGAAGCTTTCTTT. V is TRBV5-1 and J is TRBJ1-1; 8 nucleotides align to TRBD1. Trimming cost V 4 bases and J 2 bases; bases outside gene matches: 7. The CDR3 consists of 15 residues. Germline CDR1 is SGHRS and CDR2 is YFSETQ.

For the CDR3, the DNA is TGTGCCAGCAGTGAGGGACAGGTTATCAGGGATACGCAGTATTTT. Residues: CASSEGQVIRDTQYF. The chain is built from TRBV2 and TRBJ2-3, with TRBD1 matching over 8 bases. Per germline, CDR1 SNHLY and CDR2 FYNNEI. The CDR3 runs 15 residues. The V gene end was trimmed by 3 bases and the J gene end by 6 bases; junction bases not matched to a gene: 8.

The chain links TRBV6-1 to TRBJ1-5, with D tentatively TRBD1 (5 bases). The CDR3 is made up of 15 amino acids. Trimming removed 1 base from V and 0 bases from J, with 7 bases in between. In germline, CDR1 is MNHNS, CDR2 SASEGT. The CDR3 region has the DNA TGTGCCAGCAGTGAAGAGGGGTATAGCAATCAGCCCCAGCATTTT. It yields the protein CASSEEGYSNQPQHF.

The chain combines TRBV28 with TRBJ2-2; D might be TRBD2 (7 bases). The CDR3 spans 14 residues. V lost 8 bases to trimming and J lost 2 bases, with 12 bases between them. Germline-derived CDR1 and CDR2 are MDHEN and SYDVKM. CDR3: CASWEGGNTGELFF. The CDR3 nucleotides are TGTGCCAGCTGGGAGGGGGGTAACACCGGGGAGCTGTTTTTT.

The V and J genes are TRBV6-1 and TRBJ1-2; D remains unclear. V was clipped by 2 bases and J by 1 base, with 5 bases between them. The CDR3 extends over 13 amino acids. Germline V CDR1 and CDR2: MNHNS, SASEGT. The CDR3 sequence: CASSEPVNYGYTF. The CDR3 DNA reads as TGTGCCAGCAGTGAACCGGTTAACTATGGCTACACCTTC.

The chain is built from TRBV28 and TRBJ1-2; 8 positions agree with TRBD1. Germline values: CDR1 MDHEN, CDR2 SYDVKM. There are 17 residues in the CDR3. V gave up 1 base and J gave up 5 bases; unmatched junction bases: 12. For the CDR3, the DNA is TGTGCCAGCAGTTTATCCGGGACAGGCTCCTCTTCTTATGGCTACACCTTC. It codes for CASSLSGTGSSSYGYTF.

The chain employs TRBV27 and TRBJ2-5; a possible D gene is TRBD1 (6 bases). V was pared by 1 base and J by 6 bases, with 21 bases between. The CDR3 spans 17 residues. Germline V gene data show CDR1 as MNHEY and CDR2 as SMNVEV (reference sequence). DNA for the CDR3: TGTGCCAGCAGTTTATTCTCCCCCCGGGACACACAACAGACCCAGTACTTC. Residues: CASSLFSPRDTQQTQYF.

The J gene is TRBJ1-1, the V gene TRBV5-8; 9 positions agree with TRBD1. With 4 bases clipped from V and 5 bases from J, the junction kept 6 bases outside the gene matches. Germline-derived CDR1 and CDR2 are SGHTS and YDEGEE. The CDR3 spans 14 residues. The CDR3, as DNA: TGTGCCAGCAGCCCCCGGGACAGGGTAACTGAAGCTTTCTTT. Its protein is CASSPRDRVTEAFF.

This sequence joins TRBV18 and TRBJ1-1; unclear D gene. The germline CDR1 and CDR2 sequences are KGHSH and LQKENI. This CDR3 is 14 amino acids long. V lost 8 bases, J lost 4 bases, and 17 bases lay in between. CDR3 amino acids: CASTTGGGGTEAFF. In DNA form, the CDR3 reads TGTGCCAGCACTACGGGAGGAGGAGGCACTGAAGCTTTCTTT.